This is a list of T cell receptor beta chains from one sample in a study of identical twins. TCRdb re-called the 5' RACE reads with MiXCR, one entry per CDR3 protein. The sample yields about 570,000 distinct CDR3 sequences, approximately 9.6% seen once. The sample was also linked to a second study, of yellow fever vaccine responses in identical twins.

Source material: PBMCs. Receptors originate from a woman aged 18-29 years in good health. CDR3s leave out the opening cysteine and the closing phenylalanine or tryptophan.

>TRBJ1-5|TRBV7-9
ASSLGDIGYNQPQH
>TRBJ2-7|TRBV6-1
ASSEEVTEVYEQY
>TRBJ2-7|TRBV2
ASSAIGTAYEQY
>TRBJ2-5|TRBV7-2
ASSQIPGLAGGETQY
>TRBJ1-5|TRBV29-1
SVGAIGFKGEGFFCNQPQH
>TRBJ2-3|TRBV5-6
ASSSRDRIWEATDTQY
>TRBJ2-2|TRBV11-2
ASSLGAGADGELF
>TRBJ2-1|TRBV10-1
ASSAAGSSYNEQF
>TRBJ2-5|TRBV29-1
SARARNETQY
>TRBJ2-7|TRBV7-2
ASSLERQTYEQY
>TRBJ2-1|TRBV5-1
ASSPQGNEQF
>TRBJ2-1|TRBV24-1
ATSDPTATGALRYNEQF
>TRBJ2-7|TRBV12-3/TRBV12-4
ASSLIGTGLDEQY
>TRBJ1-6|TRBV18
ASSLQGNNSPLH
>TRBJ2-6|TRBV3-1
ASSQETRGTPGANVLT
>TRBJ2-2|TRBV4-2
ASSPLGSSNTGELF
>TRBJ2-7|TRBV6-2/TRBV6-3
ASSRTPPNEQY
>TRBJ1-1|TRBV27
ASSFVQGGSTEAF
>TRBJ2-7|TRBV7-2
ASSRDWSYEQY
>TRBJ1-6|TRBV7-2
ASRHRAPNSPLH
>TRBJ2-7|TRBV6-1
ASIKPGQGREQY
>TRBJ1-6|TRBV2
ASRVGPGYNSPLH
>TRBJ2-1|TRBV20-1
SARGLASEQF
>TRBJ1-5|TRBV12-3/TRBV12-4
ASRPGSSNQPQH
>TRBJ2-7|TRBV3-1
ASSQPLAARYEQY
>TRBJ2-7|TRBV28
ASTRDRWEQY
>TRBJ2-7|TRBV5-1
ASSLPTVYSEQY
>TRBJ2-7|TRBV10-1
ATRDGPYEQY
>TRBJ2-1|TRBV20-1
SASGTSVYNEQF
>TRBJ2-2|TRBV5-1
ASRWGWVGTQNTGELF
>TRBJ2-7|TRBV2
ASSDDRITSIYEQY
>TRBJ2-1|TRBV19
AGSIQGIGDEQF
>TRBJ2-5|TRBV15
ATSRDGTEETQY
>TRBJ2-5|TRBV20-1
SAVGPEGSETQY